The clone carrying this T cell receptor beta chain was detected many times. Germline assignment: CDR1 LNHDA and CDR2 SQIVND (reference sequence). V lost 6 bases to trimming and J lost 5 bases, with 14 bases between them. This CDR3 comprises 14 residues. This entry is derived from a study of patients with pleural tuberculosis. Each CDR3 protein gets one entry after TCRdb re-called the reads with MiXCR. Among under 65,000 distinct CDR3 sequences listed, 7.3% were seen once. V usage is TRBV19 and J usage is TRBJ2-1, with D hard to call. The source of this sequence is a human donor with pleural tuberculosis. The CDR3 is CASRRTRTDNEQFF. CDR3 sequence (DNA): TGTGCCAGTAGAAGAACACGGACCGACAATGAGCAGTTCTTC. Variable domain in full (rest from reference TRBV19 and TRBJ2-1): DGGITQSPKYLFRKEGQNVTLSCEQNLNHDAMYWYRQDPGQGLRLIYYSQIVNDFQKGDIAEGYSVSREKKESFPLTVTSAQKNPTAFYLCASRRTRTDNEQFFGPGTRLTVL.